The entry that follows covers one T cell receptor beta chain sequence. What it recognizes is unknown. PCR was performed using 60 Vbeta and 13 Jbeta primers. Assay: immunoSEQ multiplex PCR; the TCRdb copy retains only in-frame clones and omits some. The sample contains 150,000 to 200,000 clones, nearly 70% of which appear only once. Per the germline V gene, CDR1 is SNHLY and CDR2 is FYNNEI. There are 14 residues in the CDR3. V lost 2 bases, J lost 9 bases, and 17 bases lay in between. The data stem from a study of cytomegalovirus exposure and HLA in healthy donors. Study-wide results and limits: The authors listed around 150 TCR beta chains as cytomegalovirus-associated.

The clonotype comes from a young man in good health and CMV-seropositive. This chain links TRBV2 with TRBJ2-7, with a weak D call TRBD2 (6 bases). The sequenced material came from PBMCs. CDR3 in amino acids: CASSEHSGSRRQYF. CDR3 DNA sequence: TGTGCCAGCAGTGAACACAGCGGGTCTCGAAGGCAGTACTTC.